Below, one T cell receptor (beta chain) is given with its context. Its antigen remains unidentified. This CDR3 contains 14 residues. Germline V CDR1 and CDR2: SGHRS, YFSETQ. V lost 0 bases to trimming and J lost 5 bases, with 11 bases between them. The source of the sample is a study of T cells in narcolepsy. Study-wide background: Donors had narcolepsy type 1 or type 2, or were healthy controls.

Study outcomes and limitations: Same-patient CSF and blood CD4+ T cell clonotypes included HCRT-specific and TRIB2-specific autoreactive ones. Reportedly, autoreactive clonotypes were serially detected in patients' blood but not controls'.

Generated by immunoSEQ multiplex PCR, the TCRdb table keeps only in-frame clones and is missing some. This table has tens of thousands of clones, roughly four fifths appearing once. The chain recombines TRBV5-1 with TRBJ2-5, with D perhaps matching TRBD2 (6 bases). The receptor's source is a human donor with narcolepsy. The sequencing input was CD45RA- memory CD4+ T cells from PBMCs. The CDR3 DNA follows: TGCGCCAGCAGCTTGGGGAGGGATGGGGAGACCCAGTACTTC. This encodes CASSLGRDGETQYF.